Shown below are 27 T cell receptor beta chains from a single sample sequenced in a study of cytomegalovirus exposure and HLA in healthy donors. It was with 60 Vbeta and 13 Jbeta primers that the PCR ran. The method was immunoSEQ multiplex PCR; TCRdb's version includes in-frame clones alone and lacks a portion of them. Of approximately 140,000 clones listed, roughly 78% are singletons. Sequencing was carried out using PBMCs. The source of these receptors is a man in his fifties in good health and CMV-seropositive.

The chain couples TRBV5-1 to TRBJ1-4, with D maybe TRBD1 (6 bases). V was clipped by 0 bases and J by 4 bases, with 13 bases between them. Germline-derived CDR1 and CDR2 are SGHRS and YFSETQ. The CDR3 extends over 16 amino acids. The CDR3 bases are TGCGCCAGCAGCTTGGGAACAGGGCACGGTAATGAAAAACTGTTTTTT. Residues: CASSLGTGHGNEKLFF.

The chain has TRBV10-2 and TRBJ1-1, with 7 bases fitting TRBD1. Germline V gene data show CDR1 as WSHSY and CDR2 as SAAADI. The CDR3 has 14 amino acids. V shed 0 bases and J 4 bases; nucleotides not matched to a gene: 2. CDR3 coding DNA: TGCGCCAGCAGTGAGTCGCAGGGGGTCACTGAAGCTTTCTTT. Its translation is CASSESQGVTEAFF.

The V call is TRBV19, the J call TRBJ2-1; 8 bases map to TRBD2. This CDR3 has 12 residues. Trimming removed 11 bases from V and 7 bases from J; junction bases left unmatched: 7. The V gene's germline CDR1 is LNHDA and CDR2 SQIVND (reference sequence). CDR3 amino acids: CASGGRVNEQFF. DNA for the CDR3: TGTGCCTCGGGAGGGAGGGTGAATGAGCAGTTCTTC.

In the case of this clone: A read error may produce the germline difference seen at one junction end. The sample contains more than one DNA sequence encoding this CDR3. J is TRBJ2-3 and V is TRBV28; 9 bases match TRBD2. The CDR3 runs 16 residues. Germline V gives CDR1 MDHEN, CDR2 SYDVKM. The CDR3 DNA follows: TGTGCCAGCAGTTGGGGACTAGCTAGTAGCACAGATACGCAGTACTTT. Protein sequence: CASSWGLASSTDTQYF. Full variable domain (remainder filled in from reference TRBV28 and TRBJ2-3): DVKVTQSSRYLVKRTGEKVFLECVQDMDHENMFWYRQDPGLGLRLIYFSYDVKMKEKGDIPEGYSVSREKKERFSLILESASTNQTSMYLCASSWGLASSTDTQYFGPGTRLTVL.

In the case of this clone: Relative to the germline gene, one junction end is altered; a read error may explain this. Other DNA sequences in the sample encode the same CDR3. The chain uses TRBV5-1 and TRBJ2-7; 11 nucleotides match TRBD2. The length of the CDR3 is 14 residues. CDR1 is SGHRS, CDR2 YFSETQ, per germline. The CDR3 DNA reads TGTGCCAGCAGCTTCGGGACTAGCGGATACGAGCAGTACTTC. This encodes CASSFGTSGYEQYF.

V usage is TRBV5-1 and J usage is TRBJ2-3; D possibly corresponds to TRBD2 (5 bases). Germline CDR1 reads SGHRS; CDR2 reads YFSETQ. CDR3 length: 16 residues. V was shortened by 0 bases and J by 2 bases, with 13 bases between the two germline ends. The CDR3 region is CASSLEGSDTTDTQYF. DNA of the CDR3: TGCGCCAGCAGCTTGGAGGGTAGCGATACCACAGATACGCAGTATTTT.

This clone was seen only once. The V gene is TRBV18, the J gene TRBJ2-3, with TRBD2 identical over 9 bases. CDR1 KGHSH and CDR2 LQKENI come from the germline V gene. CDR3 size: 16 residues. V dropped 0 bases and J dropped 4; count of bases not matched to a gene: 5. This chain's CDR3 is CASSPPGGRAADTQYF. Here the CDR3 DNA reads TGTGCCAGCTCACCACCTGGCGGGAGGGCAGCAGATACGCAGTATTTT.

This clone came up a few times. Other DNA sequences within the sample encode an identical CDR3. This chain links TRBV5-1 with TRBJ1-5; 7 nucleotides match TRBD1. The germline CDR1 and CDR2 sequences are SGHRS and YFSETQ. The CDR3 has 14 amino acids. Trimming took 4 bases from V and 2 from J; bases not matched to a gene: 3. CDR3 in amino acids: CASSRQGGNQPQHF. The CDR3 nucleotides read TGCGCCAGCAGCCGACAGGGCGGCAATCAGCCCCAGCATTTT.

This clone was seen a few times. The chain is built from TRBV5-5 and TRBJ1-2; D unresolved. Per the germline V gene, CDR1 is SGHKS and CDR2 is YYEKEE (reference sequence). The CDR3 is made up of 13 amino acids. Between the trimmed V and J ends, which lost 2 bases and 2 bases, there was a span of 7 bases. The CDR3 sequence is CASSFRGNYGYTF. The CDR3 DNA reads TGTGCCAGCAGCTTTCGGGGAAACTATGGCTACACCTTC.

The chain employs TRBV5-8 and TRBJ2-5, with 9 bases aligning to TRBD2. The CDR3 is 15 amino acids. Germline V lookup: CDR1 SGHTS, CDR2 YDEGEE. The V gene end was trimmed by 2 bases and the J gene end by 10 bases; junction bases not matched to a gene: 12. The CDR3 DNA sequence: TGTGCCAGCAGCTTCAAGGGGTCGCTAGCGGGGATCCAGTACTTC. Translating gives CASSFKGSLAGIQYF.

This clone was seen only once. The J gene is TRBJ2-3, the V gene TRBV19; a weak D match, TRBD1 (5 bases). Germline V lookup: CDR1 LNHDA, CDR2 SQIVND (reference sequence). CDR3 size: 14 residues. Trimming stripped 7 bases from V and 1 base from J, with 12 bases between. The CDR3 sequence is CASTGKGRTDTQYF. For the CDR3, the DNA is TGTGCCAGTACAGGGAAGGGGCGCACAGATACGCAGTATTTT. The full variable domain, with the rest looked up from reference TRBV19 and TRBJ2-3, is DGGITQSPKYLFRKEGQNVTLSCEQNLNHDAMYWYRQDPGQGLRLIYYSQIVNDFQKGDIAEGYSVSREKKESFPLTVTSAQKNPTAFYLCASTGKGRTDTQYFGPGTRLTVL.

The chain combines TRBV5-1 with TRBJ1-2, with 7 bases aligning to TRBD1. This CDR3 has 13 amino acids. V lost 4 bases to trimming and J lost 5 bases; unmatched junction nucleotides: 5. Per germline, CDR1 SGHRS and CDR2 YFSETQ. In DNA, the CDR3 is TGCGCCAGCAGCCAGGACAGGATTTATGGCTACACCTTC. This gives the protein CASSQDRIYGYTF.

As to this clone: Other DNA variants within this sample encode the same CDR3. The chain is built from TRBV18 and TRBJ1-6; the D is unclear. V dropped 6 bases and J dropped 5 bases, with 8 bases sitting between them. This CDR3 spans 13 amino acids. From germline, CDR1 is KGHSH and CDR2 LQKENI. The CDR3 spells CASSRAHNSPLHF. CDR3 in DNA: TGTGCCAGCTCGCGGGCCCATAATTCACCCCTCCACTTT.

The chain is built from TRBV6-1 and TRBJ2-3; 13 nucleotides line up with TRBD2. V was clipped by 5 bases and J by 5 bases; unmatched bases: 4. Germline V gene lookup returns CDR1 MNHNS and CDR2 SASEGT. CDR3 length: 15 amino acids. The CDR3 DNA is TGTGCCAGCAGTCCACTAGCGGGAGGGGTAGATACGCAGTATTTT. This sequence encodes CASSPLAGGVDTQYF.

The chain uses TRBV5-1 and TRBJ2-3; TRBD2 matches 11 bases. V dropped 4 bases and J dropped 2; count of bases not matched to a gene: 12. Germline V gene data show CDR1 as SGHRS and CDR2 as YFSETQ. The CDR3 consists of 18 residues. The CDR3 loop is CASSLGLAGTQITDTQYF. The DNA for the CDR3 is TGCGCCAGCAGCCTAGGACTAGCGGGTACCCAAATCACAGATACGCAGTATTTT.

The chain uses TRBV30 and TRBJ2-7; weak D call: TRBD2 (5 bases). The germline V gene has CDR1 GTSNPN and CDR2 SVGIG (reference sequence). The CDR3 has 13 amino acids. V lost 0 bases to trimming and J lost 4 bases, with 10 bases between them. The CDR3 here is CAWSVGLGYEQYF. In nucleotides, the CDR3 is TGTGCCTGGAGTGTAGGACTGGGGTACGAGCAGTACTTC.

V and J are TRBV9 and TRBJ1-2; 9 bases agree with TRBD1. Germline CDR1 is SGDLS and CDR2 is YYNGEE. This CDR3 spans 16 amino acids. J gave up 2 bases and V 4 bases, and 9 bases lay outside the gene matches. The CDR3 region is CASSISGQGGNYGYTF. The CDR3 nucleotides are TGTGCCAGCAGCATATCGGGACAGGGAGGAAACTATGGCTACACCTTC.

This chain connects TRBV25-1 to TRBJ2-1, with 7 bases matching TRBD2. Germline lookup yields CDR1 MGHDK and CDR2 SYGVNS. The CDR3 sequence is 13 residues long. The V gene end was trimmed by 3 bases and the J gene end by 6 bases; junction bases not matched to a gene: 2. The CDR3 bases are TGTGCCAGCAGTGAGGCGGGAGTCAATGAGCAGTTCTTC. It yields the protein CASSEAGVNEQFF. Based on the CDR3 plus reference TRBV25-1 and TRBJ2-1, the full variable domain is EADIYQTPRYLVIGTGKKITLECSQTMGHDKMYWYQQDPGMELHLIHYSYGVNSTEKGDLSSESTVSRIRTEHFPLTLESARPSHTSQYLCASSEAGVNEQFFGPGTRLTVL.

The V gene is TRBV5-5, the J gene TRBJ2-5, with D perhaps TRBD1 (5 bases). Gene TRBJ2-7 matches the end of the DNA better, so the J call may be wrong. Germline loops: CDR1 SGHKS, CDR2 YYEKEE (reference sequence). The CDR3 loop spans 14 amino acids. The CDR3 DNA sequence: TGTGCCAGCCGAACTCAGGGAAGCTCCTACGAGCAGTACTTC. The encoded protein is CASRTQGSSYEQYF.

The rearrangement joins TRBV7-9 to TRBJ2-7, with D possibly matching TRBD1 (6 bases). The CDR3 totals 14 residues. With 1 base removed from V and 6 bases from J, the gap between germline ends came to 13 bases. Germline values: CDR1 SEHNR, CDR2 FQNEAQ (reference sequence). The CDR3 sequence: CASSLDRASLEQYF. The CDR3 DNA is TGTGCCAGCAGCTTAGACAGGGCCTCCCTCGAGCAGTACTTC. The whole variable domain, remainder taken from reference TRBV7-9 and TRBJ2-7, is DTGVSQNPRHKITKRGQNVTFRCDPISEHNRLYWYRQTLGQGPEFLTYFQNEAQLEKSRLLSDRFSAERPKGSFSTLEIQRTEQGDSAMYLCASSLDRASLEQYFGPGTRLTVT.

The chain employs TRBV21-1 and TRBJ2-3; the D call of TRBD1 is as the table states it, not checked on the DNA. TRBV21-1 is an annotated pseudogene. The CDR3 length is 19 residues. The DNA of the CDR3 is TGTGCCAGCAGCACAAGGGACAGTCAGTTGGCTTTTGCCACAGATACGCAGTATTTT. It translates to CASSTRDSQLAFATDTQYF.

This clone is a singleton in its sample. The V call is TRBV21-1, the J call TRBJ2-7; the D call of TRBD2 is as the table states it, not checked on the DNA. TRBV21-1 counts as a pseudogene. The CDR3 loop spans 14 amino acids. In DNA, the CDR3 is TGTGCCAGCAGCAAAGGCGGCGGATCCTACGAGCAGTACTTC. It specifies CASSKGGGSYEQYF.

This chain links TRBV5-1 with TRBJ2-5; TRBD1 aligns across 7 bases. The J segment lost 2 bases and the V segment lost 8 bases, leaving 9 bases of the junction unmatched. The CDR3 loop spans 14 amino acids. Germline lookup yields CDR1 SGHRS and CDR2 YFSETQ. This CDR3 reads CARNRGFLQETQYF. The CDR3 DNA follows: TGCGCCAGGAACAGGGGATTTCTACAAGAGACCCAGTACTTC.

The V call is TRBV11-2, the J call TRBJ2-5; D is perhaps TRBD1 (5 bases). The germline gives CDR1 SGHAT, CDR2 FQNNGV. The CDR3 length is 16 residues. Trimming took off 5 bases at V and 5 bases at J, with 21 bases between the two ends. CDR3 loop: CASSPWAGPLSETQYF. The CDR3, as DNA: TGTGCCAGCAGCCCTTGGGCAGGGCCTCTGTCGGAGACCCAGTACTTC.

J is TRBJ1-4 and V is TRBV5-6; TRBD1 agrees at 10 bases. Germline loops: CDR1 SGHDT, CDR2 YYEEEE. Trimming took 1 base from V and 2 from J; bases not matched to a gene: 5. CDR3 size: 17 residues. The CDR3: CASSLKGTGDTNEKLFF. DNA of the CDR3: TGTGCCAGCAGCTTGAAAGGGACAGGGGACACTAATGAAAAACTGTTTTTT.

The V call is TRBV29-1, the J call TRBJ1-2; D gene uncertain. CDR3 length: 15 residues. The germline V gene has CDR1 SQVTM and CDR2 ANQGSEA. V was shortened by 1 base and J by 3 bases, with 15 bases between the two germline ends. The CDR3 DNA reads as TGCAGCGTTGAAGGAGGGTTTCAACGTGACTATGGCTACACCTTC. Translation: CSVEGGFQRDYGYTF.

The chain uses TRBV5-1 and TRBJ1-3; D gene uncertain. V was trimmed by 3 bases and J by 4 bases, leaving 17 bases between them. CDR1 and CDR2 (germline): SGHRS, YFSETQ. The CDR3 consists of 16 residues. The CDR3 DNA reads as TGCGCCAGCAGCTCCACGGGTCCCCATTGGGGAAACACCATATATTTT. Translation gives CASSSTGPHWGNTIYF.